This note documents a single T cell receptor beta chain sequence. Antigen: not known. The data belong to a study of cytomegalovirus exposure and HLA in healthy donors. Study background: Drawn from HLA-typed donors, about 85 million unique TCRs were held in an early data release. Study-level results: Most of the TCR beta V segments (in an earlier analysis) were productive either about 87% or about 30% of the time. A further, later analysis showed that HLA-associated TCR beta chains (compared with equally common others) were more clonally expanded.

The CDR3 length is 14 residues. V was clipped by 6 bases and J by 5 bases; unmatched bases: 9. Germline lookup yields CDR1 MDHEN and CDR2 SYDVKM. This PCR relied on a set of 60 Vbeta primers and 13 Jbeta primers. Sequenced by immunoSEQ multiplex PCR; TCRdb stores in-frame clones only, minus some. Across under 150,000 clones, the top ten clones capture 1.5% to 1.9% of the sample. The source material was PBMCs. The clonotype was recovered from a woman aged 40-49 years in good health and CMV-seronegative. The chain is built from TRBV28 and TRBJ2-5; TRBD1 matches 7 bases. CDR3 loop: CASRRAGGRETQYF. In nucleotides, the CDR3 is TGTGCCAGCAGGAGGGCAGGGGGTCGGGAGACCCAGTACTTC.